These T cell receptor beta chains were read from a single sample in a study of cytomegalovirus exposure and HLA in healthy donors. Here immunoSEQ multiplex PCR was the method, and the copy in TCRdb shows in-frame clones only, minus some. Of roughly 100,000 clones in the sample, over 60% were seen once. The sequencing input was PBMCs. These TCRs come from a boy between 10 and 17 years old in good health and CMV-seropositive. The CDR3 runs from the conserved cysteine through the conserved F or W. Each record gives: CDR3 length, V gene, D gene, J gene, clone size, CDR3 protein, CDR3 DNA. A D gene is named only where the DNA matches it firmly. For some rows the clone size is stated as once, few or many, or as a class when expanded; others skip it.

len: 14
v_gene: TRBV11-2
d_gene: TRBD2
j_gene: TRBJ2-1
abundance: NA
CDR3aa: CASSPAGGSNEQFF
CDR3nt: TGTGCCAGCAGCCCAGCGGGAGGTTCCAATGAGCAGTTCTTC

len: 13
v_gene: TRBV7-9
d_gene: NA
j_gene: TRBJ1-5
abundance: NA
CDR3aa: CASSLGADQPQHF
CDR3nt: TGTGCCAGCAGCTTAGGCGCGGATCAGCCCCAGCATTTT

len: 16
v_gene: TRBV6-5
d_gene: TRBD1
j_gene: TRBJ2-1
abundance: NA
CDR3aa: CASSYRTGSSYNEQFF
CDR3nt: TGTGCCAGCAGTTACCGGACAGGCAGCTCCTACAATGAGCAGTTCTTC

len: 12
v_gene: TRBV29-1
d_gene: NA
j_gene: TRBJ2-1
abundance: NA
CDR3aa: CSVEDPLEGQFF
CDR3nt: TGCAGCGTTGAGGACCCACTAGAGGGGCAGTTCTTC

len: 12
v_gene: TRBV7-7
d_gene: NA
j_gene: TRBJ2-5
abundance: few
CDR3aa: CASSSPGETQYF
CDR3nt: TGTGCTAGCAGCTCCCCGGGGGAGACCCAGTACTTC

len: 16
v_gene: TRBV5-1
d_gene: NA
j_gene: TRBJ2-6
abundance: NA
CDR3aa: CASSLGGEPGANVLTF
CDR3nt: TGCGCCAGCAGCTTGGGGGGGGAGCCTGGGGCCAACGTCCTGACTTTC

len: 14
v_gene: TRBV30
d_gene: NA
j_gene: TRBJ2-7
abundance: NA
CDR3aa: CAWSPPAQMAGQYF
CDR3nt: TGTGCCTGGAGTCCCCCGGCACAGATGGCGGGGCAGTACTTC

len: 16
v_gene: TRBV5-1
d_gene: TRBD2
j_gene: TRBJ2-1
abundance: once
CDR3aa: CASSPLSGGANGEQFF
CDR3nt: TGCGCCAGCAGCCCTCTTAGCGGGGGGGCCAACGGTGAGCAGTTCTTC

len: 16
v_gene: TRBV9
d_gene: TRBD2
j_gene: TRBJ2-1
abundance: once
CDR3aa: CASSAPLAGNRNEQFF
CDR3nt: TGTGCCAGCAGCGCTCCGCTAGCGGGGAACCGGAATGAGCAGTTCTTC

len: 14
v_gene: TRBV29-1
d_gene: TRBD1
j_gene: TRBJ2-2
abundance: once
CDR3aa: CSARGQQNTGELFF
CDR3nt: TGCAGCGCCAGGGGACAGCAAAACACCGGGGAGCTGTTTTTT

len: 16
v_gene: TRBV4-2
d_gene: NA
j_gene: TRBJ2-3
abundance: NA
CDR3aa: CASSQESGAGTDTQYF
CDR3nt: TGTGCCAGCAGCCAAGAGTCCGGTGCGGGCACAGATACGCAGTATTTT

len: 15
v_gene: TRBV5-8
d_gene: TRBD1
j_gene: TRBJ1-5
abundance: NA
CDR3aa: CASSLAGTGGQPQHF
CDR3nt: TGTGCCAGCAGCTTGGCCGGGACAGGGGGTCAGCCCCAGCATTTT

len: 14
v_gene: TRBV18
d_gene: NA
j_gene: TRBJ2-5
abundance: NA
CDR3aa: CASSPRAKGETQYF
CDR3nt: TGTGCCAGCTCTCCACGGGCAAAGGGGGAGACCCAGTACTTC

len: 16
v_gene: TRBV18
d_gene: NA
j_gene: TRBJ1-5
abundance: NA
CDR3aa: CASSPIVGSGNQPQHF
CDR3nt: TGTGCCAGCTCACCAATCGTGGGGAGTGGCAATCAGCCCCAGCATTTT

len: 15
v_gene: TRBV18
d_gene: NA
j_gene: TRBJ2-1
abundance: NA
CDR3aa: CASSPEGREYNEQFF
CDR3nt: TGTGCCAGCTCTCCCGAGGGTAGGGAGTACAATGAGCAGTTCTTC

len: 12
v_gene: TRBV29-1
d_gene: TRBD1
j_gene: TRBJ1-2
abundance: few
CDR3aa: CSARTGGFGYTF
CDR3nt: TGCAGCGCCCGCACAGGGGGCTTTGGCTACACCTTC

len: 14
v_gene: TRBV7-2
d_gene: TRBD1
j_gene: TRBJ2-7
abundance: NA
CDR3aa: CASRSPGQLYEQYF
CDR3nt: TGTGCCAGCAGATCCCCGGGACAGTTGTACGAGCAGTACTTC

len: 15
v_gene: TRBV5-1
d_gene: TRBD1
j_gene: TRBJ1-6
abundance: NA
CDR3aa: CASSSRDSLNSPLHF
CDR3nt: TGCGCCAGCAGCTCGAGGGACAGCCTTAATTCACCCCTCCACTTT

len: 14
v_gene: TRBV5-1
d_gene: NA
j_gene: TRBJ2-5
abundance: NA
CDR3aa: CASSLARNQETQYF
CDR3nt: TGCGCCAGCAGCTTGGCGCGGAACCAAGAGACCCAGTACTTC

len: 15
v_gene: TRBV5-1
d_gene: NA
j_gene: TRBJ2-3
abundance: NA
CDR3aa: CASSSTGVRTDTQYF
CDR3nt: TGCGCCAGCAGCAGTACGGGGGTACGCACAGATACGCAGTATTTT

len: 13
v_gene: TRBV2
d_gene: NA
j_gene: TRBJ1-1
abundance: NA
CDR3aa: CASNRDSDTEAFF
CDR3nt: TGTGCCAGCAACAGGGATTCGGACACTGAAGCTTTCTTT

len: 15
v_gene: TRBV2
d_gene: TRBD1
j_gene: TRBJ1-1
abundance: NA
CDR3aa: CASSPQGIMNTEAFF
CDR3nt: TGTGCCAGCAGTCCACAGGGGATCATGAACACTGAAGCTTTCTTT

len: 14
v_gene: TRBV5-4
d_gene: NA
j_gene: TRBJ2-5
abundance: NA
CDR3aa: CASRDRSVQETQYF
CDR3nt: TGTGCCAGCAGAGATCGAAGCGTACAAGAGACCCAGTACTTC

len: 15
v_gene: TRBV9
d_gene: TRBD2
j_gene: TRBJ2-7
abundance: NA
CDR3aa: CASSRGGTPIFEQYF
CDR3nt: TGTGCCAGCAGCCGGGGGGGGACACCGATATTTGAGCAGTACTTC

len: 13
v_gene: TRBV2
d_gene: NA
j_gene: TRBJ1-5
abundance: NA
CDR3aa: CASSDGGGQPQNF
CDR3nt: TGTGCCAGCAGTGACGGCGGAGGTCAGCCCCAGAATTTT

len: 15
v_gene: TRBV19
d_gene: NA
j_gene: TRBJ2-6
abundance: few
CDR3aa: CASSDQGLGANVLTF
CDR3nt: TGTGCCAGTAGTGATCAGGGTCTCGGGGCCAACGTCCTGACTTTC

len: 15
v_gene: TRBV5-1
d_gene: NA
j_gene: TRBJ2-3
abundance: NA
CDR3aa: CASSLAGNVGDTQYF
CDR3nt: TGCGCCAGCAGCTTGGCGGGAAATGTAGGAGATACGCAGTATTTT

len: 14
v_gene: TRBV30
d_gene: NA
j_gene: TRBJ2-2
abundance: NA
CDR3aa: CAWSVLVNTGELFF
CDR3nt: TGTGCCTGGAGTGTACTCGTGAACACCGGGGAGCTGTTTTTT

len: 14
v_gene: TRBV4-3
d_gene: NA
j_gene: TRBJ2-1
abundance: few
CDR3aa: CASSQRDNNNEQFF
CDR3nt: TGCGCCAGCAGCCAAAGGGACAACAACAATGAGCAGTTCTTC

len: 14
v_gene: TRBV7-2
d_gene: TRBD1
j_gene: TRBJ2-7
abundance: NA
CDR3aa: CASSLGTGEYEQYF
CDR3nt: TGTGCCAGCAGCTTGGGGACAGGGGAATATGAGCAGTACTTC

len: 16
v_gene: TRBV6-6
d_gene: TRBD2
j_gene: TRBJ2-7
abundance: NA
CDR3aa: CASSYGNSGSLDEQYF
CDR3nt: TGTGCCAGCAGCTACGGTAATAGCGGGAGTCTTGATGAGCAGTACTTC

len: 14
v_gene: TRBV7-8
d_gene: NA
j_gene: TRBJ1-1
abundance: NA
CDR3aa: CASSSGLTNTEAFF
CDR3nt: TGTGCCAGCAGCTCGGGACTTACCAACACTGAAGCTTTCTTT

len: 14
v_gene: TRBV19
d_gene: TRBD1
j_gene: TRBJ2-1
abundance: NA
CDR3aa: CASSSGQGYNEQFF
CDR3nt: TGTGCCAGTAGTTCGGGACAGGGATACAATGAGCAGTTCTTC

len: 15
v_gene: TRBV5-1
d_gene: NA
j_gene: TRBJ1-1
abundance: NA
CDR3aa: CASSLGTGGMAEAFF
CDR3nt: TGCGCCAGCAGCTTGGGAACGGGTGGTATGGCTGAAGCTTTCTTT

len: 16
v_gene: TRBV4-1
d_gene: NA
j_gene: TRBJ1-6
abundance: NA
CDR3aa: CASSQEVTRDNSPLHF
CDR3nt: TGCGCCAGCAGCCAAGAGGTGACTCGGGATAATTCACCCCTCCACTTT

len: 17
v_gene: TRBV5-1
d_gene: TRBD2
j_gene: TRBJ2-7
abundance: few
CDR3aa: CASSSTPGLAGGYEQYF
CDR3nt: TGCGCCAGCAGCTCCACCCCCGGGCTAGCGGGGGGTTACGAGCAGTACTTC

len: 18
v_gene: TRBV5-6
d_gene: TRBD2
j_gene: TRBJ2-3
abundance: NA
CDR3aa: CASSLVTSGGSSGDTQYF
CDR3nt: TGTGCCAGCAGCTTGGTAACTAGCGGGGGGTCTAGTGGAGATACGCAGTATTTT

len: 15
v_gene: TRBV7-9
d_gene: TRBD1
j_gene: TRBJ1-2
abundance: NA
CDR3aa: CASSLTGTGAGGYTF
CDR3nt: TGTGCCAGCAGCCTTACCGGGACAGGGGCAGGTGGCTACACCTTC

len: 15
v_gene: TRBV4-3
d_gene: NA
j_gene: TRBJ2-7
abundance: NA
CDR3aa: CASSQDSGLIYEQYF
CDR3nt: TGCGCCAGCAGCCAAGATTCTGGACTAATCTACGAGCAGTACTTC